The 8 T cell receptor beta chains below all came from one sample that was sequenced in a study of T cell repertoires in aging, cancer and after chemotherapy. Peripheral blood genomic DNA, not sorted cells or RNA, was the template. TRB rearrangements spanning V, D and J were amplified using mixed TRB-A/B primers. A single record per CDR3 protein comes from TCRdb applying MiXCR to the multiplex PCR reads. The sample includes 9,500 or so distinct CDR3 sequences, more than 25% of them seen just once. Sequenced: blood. The source of these receptors is a human donor in good health.

This CDR3 is CASRGEGTNNQPQHF. In DNA form, the CDR3 reads TGTGCCAGTAGGGGGGAGGGGACTAACAATCAGCCCCAGCATTTT. The chain has TRBV19 and TRBJ1-5, with a weak D call TRBD1 (5 bases). Trimming cost V 6 bases and J 3 bases, with 15 bases left between them. CDR3 length: 15 residues. Germline lookup yields CDR1 LNHDA and CDR2 SQIVND (reference sequence).

The V call is TRBV5-4, the J call TRBJ2-7; TRBD1 matches 7 bases. The ends lost 0 bases at V and 4 bases at J; junction bases unmatched: 1. The length of the CDR3 is 13 residues. Looked up from germline, CDR1 is SGHNT and CDR2 is YYREEE (reference sequence). The CDR3 DNA reads as TGTGCCAGCAGCTTGGAGACAGGGTACGAGCAGTACTTC. Amino acids: CASSLETGYEQYF.

V and J are TRBV6-5 and TRBJ2-7; D is undetermined. This CDR3 comprises 15 residues. Per the germline V gene, CDR1 is MNHEY and CDR2 is SVGAGI. With 6 bases removed from V and 4 bases from J, the gap between germline ends came to 19 bases. CDR3 loop: CASSQVPDSNYEQYF. In DNA form, the CDR3 reads TGTGCCAGCAGCCAAGTACCAGATTCAAATTACGAGCAGTACTTC.

There are a few counts of this clonotype. The J gene is TRBJ1-2, the V gene TRBV19, with 9 bases identical to TRBD1. The CDR3 totals 13 residues. CDR1 is LNHDA and CDR2 is SQIVND in the germline V gene (reference sequence). The V and J ends lost 5 bases and 5 bases, in that order; junction bases with no gene match: 3. In DNA, the CDR3 is TGTGCCAGTAGTGCGACAGGGGGGTATGGCTACACCTTC. It specifies CASSATGGYGYTF.

In DNA, the CDR3 is TGTGCCAGCTCACCACGCAAAAAATGGACAGGGGATCAGCCCCAGCATTTT. It is translated as CASSPRKKWTGDQPQHF. The chain carries TRBV18 and TRBJ1-5, with 9 positions matching TRBD1. Unmatched junction bases numbered 9, after V lost 1 base and J lost 5 bases. Germline V CDR1 and CDR2: KGHSH, LQKENI. The CDR3 consists of 17 residues.

J is TRBJ2-3 and V is TRBV18; unclear D gene. The ends were cut back, 5 bases at V and 4 bases at J, with 13 bases in the middle. This CDR3 is 14 amino acids long. Germline V CDR1 and CDR2: KGHSH, LQKENI. The CDR3 region has the DNA TGTGCCAGCTCAGGAATCGAAGGTGCAGATACGCAGTATTTT. The encoded protein is CASSGIEGADTQYF.

The sample holds a few counts of this clonotype. The J gene is TRBJ1-5, the V gene TRBV30; no clear D gene. The V end lost 0 bases, the J end lost 4 bases, and 10 bases lay between the germline ends. Germline CDR1 is GTSNPN and CDR2 is SVGIG (reference sequence). This CDR3 has 14 residues. This CDR3 reads CAWSVQGRNQPQHF. DNA for the CDR3: TGTGCCTGGAGTGTACAAGGGCGGAATCAGCCCCAGCATTTT.

The chain combines TRBV5-6 with TRBJ2-2; 14 nucleotides line up with TRBD2. V dropped 0 bases and J dropped 6; count of bases not matched to a gene: 1. The CDR3 spans 16 residues. The germline gives CDR1 SGHDT, CDR2 YYEEEE. CDR3 sequence: CASSLGLAGGPGELFF. For the CDR3, the DNA is TGTGCCAGCAGCTTGGGACTAGCGGGGGGGCCCGGGGAGCTGTTTTTT.